These 8 T cell receptor beta chains were all obtained from the same sample, sequenced in a study of blood T cells in healthy people across ages. Together with a sample-barcoded 5' primer, a J-beta primer mix was included in a second PCR lasting roughly 6 to 12 cycles. Each CDR3 protein gets one entry after TCRdb re-called the 5' RACE reads with MiXCR. Altogether 1,500,000 or so distinct CDR3 sequences are present, approximately 59% being singletons, with the ten largest covering about 6.7%. Sample: blood. The receptors were sampled from a man between 18 and 29 years old in good health.

This clonotype was observed a few times. This chain joins TRBV10-3 and TRBJ2-5; a weak D match, TRBD2 (6 bases). CDR1 ENHRY and CDR2 SYGVKD come from the germline V gene. The germline V and J ends were trimmed by 6 bases and 2 bases, with 10 bases remaining between them. This CDR3 spans 13 amino acids. The DNA for the CDR3 is TGTGCCATCAGCGGGGGACGGCAAGAGACCCAGTACTTC. Translated, it gives CAISGGRQETQYF.

This clonotype was detected only a few times. The chain recombines TRBV29-1 with TRBJ1-1, with D perhaps matching TRBD1 (5 bases). With 5 bases removed from V and 1 base from J, the gap between germline ends came to 5 bases. The germline V gene encodes CDR1 SQVTM and CDR2 ANQGSEA. CDR3 length: 11 residues. This CDR3 reads CSVTGNTEAFF. The DNA for the CDR3 is TGCAGCGTTACAGGGAACACTGAAGCTTTCTTT. Based on the CDR3 plus reference TRBV29-1 and TRBJ1-1, the full variable domain is SAVISQKPSRDICQRGTSLTIQCQVDSQVTMMFWYRQQPGQSLTLIATANQGSEATYESGFVIDKFPISRPNLTFSTLTVSNMSPEDSSIYLCSVTGNTEAFFGQGTRLTVV.

The J gene is TRBJ1-5, the V gene TRBV27, with D perhaps TRBD1 (6 bases). V lost 7 bases and J 3 bases, leaving 10 bases between the germline ends. The CDR3 totals 13 residues. Germline CDR1 is MNHEY and CDR2 is SMNVEV (reference sequence). The CDR3 sequence: CASTQGHNQPQHF. CDR3 DNA: TGTGCCAGCACTCAGGGGCACAATCAGCCCCAGCATTTT.

In DNA, the CDR3 is TGCAGTGCTAGGGGACTAGCGGGAGGTGAGCAGTTCTTC. The encoded protein is CSARGLAGGEQFF. The V call is TRBV20-1, the J call TRBJ2-1; 15 nucleotides align to TRBD2. Germline values: CDR1 DFQATT, CDR2 SNEGSKA (reference sequence). Germline trimming cut 3 bases from V and 9 bases from J; bases unmatched to any gene: 0. This CDR3 region has 13 residues.

This chain connects TRBV7-2 to TRBJ2-1, with D hard to call. This CDR3 is built from 13 residues. From germline, CDR1 is SGHTA and CDR2 FQGNSA. Trimming stripped 0 bases from V and 10 bases from J, with 10 bases between. The CDR3 nucleotides are TGTGCCAGCAGCTTAGCGGATGGAAGGGAGCAGTTCTTC. This sequence encodes CASSLADGREQFF.

This sequence joins TRBV5-1 and TRBJ2-7, with 9 bases fitting TRBD2. The germline gives CDR1 SGHRS, CDR2 YFSETQ. V lost 4 bases, J lost 5 bases, and 10 bases stayed unmatched. The CDR3 has 15 amino acids. The CDR3 bases are TGCGCCAGCAGCCCCGGGACTAGCTCCTTTGACGAGCAGTACTTC. This gives the protein CASSPGTSSFDEQYF.

This clonotype has just a few counts. This chain links TRBV20-1 with TRBJ1-2; 7 nucleotides line up with TRBD1. Germline V gives CDR1 DFQATT, CDR2 SNEGSKA (reference sequence). Germline trimming cut 6 bases from V and 3 bases from J; bases unmatched to any gene: 22. The CDR3 extends over 18 amino acids. CDR3 sequence reads: CSAASSGTAHGWDYGYTF. In DNA form, the CDR3 reads TGCAGTGCCGCGTCATCCGGGACAGCCCACGGGTGGGACTATGGCTACACCTTC.

The rearrangement links TRBV6-1 to TRBJ2-7, with unresolved D. CDR3 size: 13 residues. From germline, CDR1 is MNHNS and CDR2 SASEGT. Trimming took off 1 base at V and 3 bases at J, with 7 bases between the two ends. CDR3 residues: CASSEEGFYEQYF. The CDR3 coding sequence is TGTGCCAGCAGTGAAGAGGGTTTCTACGAGCAGTACTTC.